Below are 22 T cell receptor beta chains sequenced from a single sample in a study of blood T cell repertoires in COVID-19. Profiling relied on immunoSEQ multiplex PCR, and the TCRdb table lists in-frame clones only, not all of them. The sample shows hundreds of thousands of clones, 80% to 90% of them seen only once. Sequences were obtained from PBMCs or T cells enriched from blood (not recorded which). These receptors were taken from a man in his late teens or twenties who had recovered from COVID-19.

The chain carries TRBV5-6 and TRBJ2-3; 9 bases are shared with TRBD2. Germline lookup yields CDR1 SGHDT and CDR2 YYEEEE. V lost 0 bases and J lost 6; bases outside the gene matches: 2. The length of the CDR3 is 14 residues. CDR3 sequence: CASSLGGGADTQYF. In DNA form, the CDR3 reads TGTGCCAGCAGCTTGGGCGGGGGGGCGGATACGCAGTATTTT. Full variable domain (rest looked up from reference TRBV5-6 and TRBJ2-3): DAGVTQSPTHLIKTRGQQVTLRCSPKSGHDTVSWYQQALGQGPQFIFQYYEEEERQRGNFPDRFSGHQFPNYSSELNVNALLLGDSALYLCASSLGGGADTQYFGPGTRLTVL.

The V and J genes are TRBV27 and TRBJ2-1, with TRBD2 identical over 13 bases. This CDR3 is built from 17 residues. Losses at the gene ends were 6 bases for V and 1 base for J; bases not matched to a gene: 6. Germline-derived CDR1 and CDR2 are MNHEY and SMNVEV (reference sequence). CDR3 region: CASSFGTSGISYNEQFF. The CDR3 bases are TGTGCCAGCAGCTTCGGGACTAGCGGGATTTCCTACAATGAGCAGTTCTTC.

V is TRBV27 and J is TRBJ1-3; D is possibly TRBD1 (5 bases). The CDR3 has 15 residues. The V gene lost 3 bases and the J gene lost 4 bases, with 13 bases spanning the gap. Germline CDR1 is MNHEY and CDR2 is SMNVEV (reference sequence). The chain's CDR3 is CASSFYFGAGNTIYF. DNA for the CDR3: TGTGCCAGCAGTTTTTACTTTGGGGCAGGAAACACCATATATTTT.

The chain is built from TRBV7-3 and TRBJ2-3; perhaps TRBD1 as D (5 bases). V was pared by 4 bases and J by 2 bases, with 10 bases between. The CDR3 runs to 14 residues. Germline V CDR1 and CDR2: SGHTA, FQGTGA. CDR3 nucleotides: TGTGCCAGCAGCTGGCAGGGTTCCACAGATACGCAGTATTTT. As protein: CASSWQGSTDTQYF.

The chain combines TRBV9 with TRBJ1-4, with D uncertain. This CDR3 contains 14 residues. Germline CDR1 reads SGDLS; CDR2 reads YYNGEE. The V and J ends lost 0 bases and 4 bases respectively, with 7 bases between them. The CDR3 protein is CASSVAGINEKLFF. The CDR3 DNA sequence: TGTGCCAGCAGCGTAGCGGGGATTAATGAAAAACTGTTTTTT.

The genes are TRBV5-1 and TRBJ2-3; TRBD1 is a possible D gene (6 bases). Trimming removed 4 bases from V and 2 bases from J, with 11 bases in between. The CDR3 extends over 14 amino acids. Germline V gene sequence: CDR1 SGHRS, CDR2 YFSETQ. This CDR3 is CASSIGQTTDTQYF. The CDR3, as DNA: TGCGCCAGCAGCATCGGACAGACCACAGATACGCAGTATTTT.

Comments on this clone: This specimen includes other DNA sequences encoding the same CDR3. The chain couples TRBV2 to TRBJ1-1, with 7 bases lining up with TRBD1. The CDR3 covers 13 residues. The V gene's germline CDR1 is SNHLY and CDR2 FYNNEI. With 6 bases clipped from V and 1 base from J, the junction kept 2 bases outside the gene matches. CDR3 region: CASSGQENTEAFF. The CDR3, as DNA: TGTGCCAGCAGCGGACAGGAGAACACTGAAGCTTTCTTT.

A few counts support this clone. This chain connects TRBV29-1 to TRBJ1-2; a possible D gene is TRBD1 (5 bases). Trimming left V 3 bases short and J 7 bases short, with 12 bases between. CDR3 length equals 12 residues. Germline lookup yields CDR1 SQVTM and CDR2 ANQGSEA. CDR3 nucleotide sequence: TGCAGCGTTGACGTGGGGGGTGGTGGCTACACCTTC. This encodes CSVDVGGGGYTF. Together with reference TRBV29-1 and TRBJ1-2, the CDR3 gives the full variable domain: SAVISQKPSRDICQRGTSLTIQCQVDSQVTMMFWYRQQPGQSLTLIATANQGSEATYESGFVIDKFPISRPNLTFSTLTVSNMSPEDSSIYLCSVDVGGGGYTFGSGTRLTVV.

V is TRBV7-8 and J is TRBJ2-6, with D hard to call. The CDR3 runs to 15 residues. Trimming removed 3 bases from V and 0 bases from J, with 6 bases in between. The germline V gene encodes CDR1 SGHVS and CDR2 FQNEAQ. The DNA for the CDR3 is TGTGCCAGCAGCTTTCAGGTCTCTGGGGCCAACGTCCTGACTTTC. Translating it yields CASSFQVSGANVLTF.

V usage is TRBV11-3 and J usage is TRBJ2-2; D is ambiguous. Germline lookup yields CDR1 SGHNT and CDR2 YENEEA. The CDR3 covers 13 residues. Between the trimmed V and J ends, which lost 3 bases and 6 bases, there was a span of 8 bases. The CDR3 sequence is CASSFLDAGELFF. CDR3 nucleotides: TGTGCCAGCAGCTTCTTAGATGCCGGGGAGCTGTTTTTT.

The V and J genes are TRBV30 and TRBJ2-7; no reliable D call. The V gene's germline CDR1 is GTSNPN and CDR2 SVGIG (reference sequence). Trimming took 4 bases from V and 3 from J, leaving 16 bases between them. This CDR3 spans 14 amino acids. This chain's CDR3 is CAWTLRGSYYEQYF. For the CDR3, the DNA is TGTGCCTGGACCCTGAGAGGAAGTTACTACGAGCAGTACTTC.

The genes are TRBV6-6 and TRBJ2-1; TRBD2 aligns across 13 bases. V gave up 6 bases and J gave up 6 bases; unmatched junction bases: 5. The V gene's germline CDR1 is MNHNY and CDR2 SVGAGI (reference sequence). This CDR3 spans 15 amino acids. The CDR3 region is CASSLLAGGLNEQFF. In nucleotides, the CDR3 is TGTGCCAGCAGCTTACTAGCGGGGGGGCTCAATGAGCAGTTCTTC.

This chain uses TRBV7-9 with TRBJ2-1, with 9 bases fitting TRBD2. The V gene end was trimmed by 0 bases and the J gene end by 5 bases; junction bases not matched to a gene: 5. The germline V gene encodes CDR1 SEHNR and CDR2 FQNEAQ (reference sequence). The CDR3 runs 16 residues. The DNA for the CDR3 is TGTGCCAGCAGCTTAGCCGGCGGGAGGGCCAACAATGAGCAGTTCTTC. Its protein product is CASSLAGGRANNEQFF.

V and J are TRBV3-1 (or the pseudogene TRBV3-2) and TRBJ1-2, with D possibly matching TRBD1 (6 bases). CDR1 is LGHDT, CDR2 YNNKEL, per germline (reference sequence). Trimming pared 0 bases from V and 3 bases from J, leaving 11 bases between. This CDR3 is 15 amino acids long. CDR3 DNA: TGTGCCAGCAGCCAAGAGGACAGACCATACTATGGCTACACCTTC. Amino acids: CASSQEDRPYYGYTF.

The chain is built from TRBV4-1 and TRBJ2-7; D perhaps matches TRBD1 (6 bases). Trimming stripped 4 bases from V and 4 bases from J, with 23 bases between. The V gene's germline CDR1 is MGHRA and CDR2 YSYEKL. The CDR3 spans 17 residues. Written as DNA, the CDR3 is TGCGCCAGCAGCCTTTTGCGGGTTACAGGGATGGGTTACGAGCAGTACTTC. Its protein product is CASSLLRVTGMGYEQYF.

This CDR3 is CASSYRGPTGELFF. The CDR3 coding sequence is TGTGCCAGCAGCTACAGGGGGCCCACCGGGGAGCTGTTTTTT. The genes are TRBV27 and TRBJ2-2; 9 positions agree with TRBD1. V was pared by 6 bases and J by 4 bases, with 3 bases of the junction left unmatched. This CDR3 is built from 14 residues. The germline gives CDR1 MNHEY, CDR2 SMNVEV (reference sequence).

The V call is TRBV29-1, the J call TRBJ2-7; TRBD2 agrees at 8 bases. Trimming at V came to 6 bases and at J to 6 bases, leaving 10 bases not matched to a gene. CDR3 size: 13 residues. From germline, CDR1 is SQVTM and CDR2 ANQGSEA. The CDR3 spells CSVPGTSSFEQYF. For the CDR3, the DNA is TGCAGCGTCCCCGGGACTAGTAGCTTCGAGCAGTACTTC.

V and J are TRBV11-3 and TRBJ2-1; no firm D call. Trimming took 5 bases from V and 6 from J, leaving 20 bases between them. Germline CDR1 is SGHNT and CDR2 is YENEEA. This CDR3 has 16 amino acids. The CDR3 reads CASSLLEMETINEQFF. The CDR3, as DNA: TGTGCCAGCAGCCTCCTCGAGATGGAGACCATCAATGAGCAGTTCTTC.

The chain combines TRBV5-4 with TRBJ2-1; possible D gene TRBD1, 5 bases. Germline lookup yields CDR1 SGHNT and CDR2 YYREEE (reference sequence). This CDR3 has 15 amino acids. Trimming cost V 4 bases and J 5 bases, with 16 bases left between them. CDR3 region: CASSRVQGPNNEQFF. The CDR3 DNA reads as TGTGCCAGCAGCCGTGTGCAGGGTCCCAACAATGAGCAGTTCTTC.

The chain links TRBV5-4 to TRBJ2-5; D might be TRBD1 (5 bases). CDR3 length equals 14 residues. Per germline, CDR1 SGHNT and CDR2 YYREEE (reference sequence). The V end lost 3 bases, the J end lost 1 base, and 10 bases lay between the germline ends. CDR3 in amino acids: CASSSRTLQETQYF. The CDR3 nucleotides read TGTGCCAGCAGCTCCCGGACACTCCAAGAGACCCAGTACTTC. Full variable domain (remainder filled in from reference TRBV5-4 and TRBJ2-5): ETGVTQSPTHLIKTRGQQVTLRCSSQSGHNTVSWYQQALGQGPQFIFQYYREEENGRGNFPPRFSGLQFPNYSSELNVNALELDDSALYLCASSSRTLQETQYFGPGTRLLVL.

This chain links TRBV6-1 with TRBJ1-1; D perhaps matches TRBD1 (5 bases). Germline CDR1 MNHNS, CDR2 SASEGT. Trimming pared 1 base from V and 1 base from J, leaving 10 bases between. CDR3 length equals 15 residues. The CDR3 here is CASSEVWQGNTEAFF. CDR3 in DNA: TGTGCCAGCAGTGAAGTTTGGCAGGGGAACACTGAAGCTTTCTTT.

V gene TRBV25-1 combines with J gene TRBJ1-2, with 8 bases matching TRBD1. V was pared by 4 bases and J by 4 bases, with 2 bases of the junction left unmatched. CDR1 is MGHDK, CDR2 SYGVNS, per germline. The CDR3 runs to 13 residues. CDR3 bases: TGTGCCAGCAGTGCCGACAGGGGCTATGGCTACACCTTC. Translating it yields CASSADRGYGYTF.